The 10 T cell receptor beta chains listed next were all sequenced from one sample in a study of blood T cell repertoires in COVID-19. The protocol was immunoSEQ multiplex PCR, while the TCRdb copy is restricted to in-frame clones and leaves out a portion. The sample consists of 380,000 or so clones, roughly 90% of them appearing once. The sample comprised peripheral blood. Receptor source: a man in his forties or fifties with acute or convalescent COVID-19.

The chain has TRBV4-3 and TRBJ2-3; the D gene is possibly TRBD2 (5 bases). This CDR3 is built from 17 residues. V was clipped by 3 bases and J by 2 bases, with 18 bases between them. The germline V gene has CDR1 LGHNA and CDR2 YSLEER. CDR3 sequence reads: CASSQATNRFSTDTQYF. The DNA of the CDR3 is TGCGCCAGCAGCCAGGCGACTAACCGATTCTCCACAGATACGCAGTATTTT.

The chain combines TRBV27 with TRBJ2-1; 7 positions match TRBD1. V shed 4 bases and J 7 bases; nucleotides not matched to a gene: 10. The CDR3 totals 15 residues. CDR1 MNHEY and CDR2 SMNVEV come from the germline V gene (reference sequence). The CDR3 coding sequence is TGTGCCAGCAGTTCCGTACCCCAGACAGGGAATGAGCAGTTCTTC. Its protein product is CASSSVPQTGNEQFF.

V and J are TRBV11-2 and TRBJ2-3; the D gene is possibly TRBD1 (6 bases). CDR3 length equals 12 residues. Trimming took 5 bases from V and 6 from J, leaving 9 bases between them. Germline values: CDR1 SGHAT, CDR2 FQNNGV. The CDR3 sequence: CASSPRGDTQYF. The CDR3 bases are TGTGCCAGCAGCCCAAGGGGGGATACGCAGTATTTT.

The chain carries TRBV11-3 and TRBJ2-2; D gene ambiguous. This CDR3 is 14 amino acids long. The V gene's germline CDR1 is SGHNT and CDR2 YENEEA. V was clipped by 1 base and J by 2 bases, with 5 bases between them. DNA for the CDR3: TGTGCCAGCAGCTTAGGAGAAAACACCGGGGAGCTGTTTTTT. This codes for CASSLGENTGELFF.

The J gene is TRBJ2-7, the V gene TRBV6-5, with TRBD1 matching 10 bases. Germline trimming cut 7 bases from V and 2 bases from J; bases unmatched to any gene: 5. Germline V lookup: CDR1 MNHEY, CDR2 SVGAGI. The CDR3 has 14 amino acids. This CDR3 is CASTRDRGTYEQYF. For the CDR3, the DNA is TGTGCCAGCACCCGGGACAGGGGCACCTACGAGCAGTACTTC.

CDR3 protein: CASRSSYEQYF. Here the CDR3 DNA reads TGTGCCAGCAGGAGCTCCTACGAGCAGTACTTC. The V call is TRBV25-1, the J call TRBJ2-7; unclear D gene. Between the trimmed V and J ends, which lost 6 bases and 0 bases, there was a span of 3 bases. The CDR3 sequence is 11 residues long. CDR1 and CDR2 from the germline V gene are MGHDK and SYGVNS.

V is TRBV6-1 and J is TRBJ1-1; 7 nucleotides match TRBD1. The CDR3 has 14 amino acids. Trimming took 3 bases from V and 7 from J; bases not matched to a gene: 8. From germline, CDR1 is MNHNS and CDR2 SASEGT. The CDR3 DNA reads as TGTGCCAGCAGTGACCCGGGGACAGCCAATGAAGCTTTCTTT. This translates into CASSDPGTANEAFF.

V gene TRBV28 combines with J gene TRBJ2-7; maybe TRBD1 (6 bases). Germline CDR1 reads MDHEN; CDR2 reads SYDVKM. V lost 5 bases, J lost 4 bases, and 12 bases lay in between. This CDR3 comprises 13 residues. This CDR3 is CASSIRTGYEQYF. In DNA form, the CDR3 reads TGTGCCAGCAGTATACGCACAGGGTACGAGCAGTACTTC.

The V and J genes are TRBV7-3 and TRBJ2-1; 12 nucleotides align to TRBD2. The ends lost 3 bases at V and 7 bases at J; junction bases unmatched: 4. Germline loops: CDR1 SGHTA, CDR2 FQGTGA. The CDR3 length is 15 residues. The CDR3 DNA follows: TGTGCCAGCAGCTTCTCTAGCGGGAGGGGGAATGAGCAGTTCTTC. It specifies CASSFSSGRGNEQFF.

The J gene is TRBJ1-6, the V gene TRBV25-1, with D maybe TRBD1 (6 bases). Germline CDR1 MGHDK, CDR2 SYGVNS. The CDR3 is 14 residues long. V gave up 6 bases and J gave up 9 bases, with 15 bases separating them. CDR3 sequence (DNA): TGTGCCAGCAGCCTGACAGGATTGGGTTCACCCCTCCACTTT. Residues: CASSLTGLGSPLHF. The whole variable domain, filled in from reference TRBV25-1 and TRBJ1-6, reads EADIYQTPRYLVIGTGKKITLECSQTMGHDKMYWYQQDPGMELHLIHYSYGVNSTEKGDLSSESTVSRIRTEHFPLTLESARPSHTSQYLCASSLTGLGSPLHFGNGTRLTVT.